The rows below give T cell receptor beta chains drawn from one sample of a study of patients and donors after allogeneic stem cell transplantation. A single record per CDR3 protein comes from TCRdb applying MiXCR to the RT-PCR reads. This sample has about 16,000 distinct CDR3 sequences, with 25% to 30% found just once. The source material was blood, either unsorted or a sorted T cell fraction (not recorded which). Source of these receptors: a human donor who was either an allogeneic HSCT recipient or a stem cell or donor lymphocyte infusion donor (not recorded which). It is not recorded whose cells these are; they may come from a transplant donor. Each CDR3 is given with its conserved first and last residue. D genes are given only for firm matches. Clone size is shown for a subset of rows, as once, few, many or a class of expanded clone.

clone size	V gene	D gene	J gene	CDR3 protein	CDR3 DNA
few	TRBV28	NA	TRBJ1-2	CASSSGQGGGYTF	TGTGCCAGCAGTTCGGGGCAGGGAGGCGGCTACACCTTC
few	TRBV6-6	NA	TRBJ1-1	CASSYGGMNTEAFF	TGTGCCAGCAGCTACGGGGGGATGAACACTGAAGCTTTCTTT
NA	TRBV18	NA	TRBJ1-2	CASSRETANYGYTF	TGTGCCAGCTCACGCGAGACCGCCAACTATGGCTACACCTTC
NA	TRBV28	NA	TRBJ1-5	CASSRGVAGQPQHF	TGTGCCAGCAGTCGAGGGGTGGCGGGGCAGCCCCAGCATTTT
NA	TRBV6-6	TRBD1	TRBJ2-3	CASSLGTVTDTQYF	TGTGCCAGCAGCCTCGGGACAGTCACAGATACGCAGTATTTT
NA	TRBV5-8	NA	TRBJ1-3	CASSFQAGNTIYF	TGTGCCAGCAGTTTCCAAGCTGGAAACACCATATATTTT
NA	TRBV12-3/TRBV12-4	NA	TRBJ1-4	CASSLGKGGTTNEKLFF	TGTGCCAGCAGTTTAGGCAAAGGCGGAACAACTAATGAAAAACTGTTTTTT
NA	TRBV12-3/TRBV12-4	TRBD2	TRBJ2-3	CASRPAGADTQYF	TGTGCCAGCAGACCAGCGGGGGCCGATACGCAGTATTTT
NA	TRBV20-1	NA	TRBJ1-1	CSRRQPLGNTEAFF	TGCAGTAGAAGACAGCCCTTAGGGAACACTGAAGCTTTCTTT
few	TRBV29-1	NA	TRBJ1-4	CSVEEFEKLFF	TGCAGCGTTGAAGAATTTGAAAAACTGTTTTTT
NA	TRBV5-1	NA	TRBJ2-7	CASSLGLTPVYEQYF	TGCGCCAGCAGCTTGGGGCTGACACCCGTCTACGAGCAGTACTTC
medium-sized	TRBV6-5	TRBD1	TRBJ1-6	CASSHRQGTYLHF	TGTGCCAGCAGTCACCGACAGGGGACCTATCTCCACTTT
NA	TRBV12-3/TRBV12-4	NA	TRBJ2-5	CASSLAQETQYF	TGTGCCAGCAGTTTGGCACAAGAGACCCAGTACTTC
NA	TRBV9	NA	TRBJ2-1	CASSSFPGAGEQFF	TGTGCCAGCAGTTCCTTTCCGGGGGCCGGTGAGCAGTTCTTC
NA	TRBV9	NA	TRBJ1-1	CASSVATEKEFTEAFF	TGTGCCAGCAGCGTAGCTACAGAAAAGGAATTCACTGAAGCTTTCTTT
few	TRBV5-4	NA	TRBJ1-2	CASSLSGSAYGYTF	TGTGCCAGCAGCTTGTCAGGAAGTGCCTATGGCTACACCTTC
few	TRBV28	NA	TRBJ1-1	CATFYSGTEAFF	TGTGCCACCTTTTACTCCGGCACTGAAGCTTTCTTT
many	TRBV3-1	NA	TRBJ1-1	CASSLRGGGTEAFF	TGTGCCAGCAGCCTTAGAGGTGGGGGCACTGAAGCTTTCTTT
NA	TRBV2	NA	TRBJ1-2	CASRMGGVDYGYTF	TGTGCCAGCAGGATGGGCGGGGTGGACTATGGCTACACCTTC
NA	TRBV5-1	TRBD1	TRBJ2-3	CASSLGDRVSTDTQYF	TGCGCCAGCAGCTTGGGGGACAGGGTCAGCACAGATACGCAGTATTTT
many	TRBV6-2/TRBV6-3	TRBD2	TRBJ2-5	CASSYRSGGVQETQYF	TGTGCCAGCAGTTACCGTAGCGGGGGAGTCCAAGAGACCCAGTACTTC
few	TRBV6-5	TRBD1	TRBJ1-2	CASSRRGLLGYTF	TGTGCCAGCAGTCGAAGGGGGCTACTAGGCTACACCTTC
NA	TRBV2	TRBD2	TRBJ2-1	CASSRGREGNEQFF	TGTGCCAGCAGTCGAGGCAGGGAGGGCAATGAGCAGTTCTTC
many	TRBV27	NA	TRBJ1-6	CASSLNNSPLHF	TGTGCCAGCAGTTTAAACAATTCACCCCTCCACTTT
NA	TRBV20-1	NA	TRBJ1-5	CSVRRIGHQPQHF	TGCAGTGTCCGCCGGATAGGGCATCAGCCCCAGCATTTT
NA	TRBV18	NA	TRBJ1-5	CASSPPGRSNQPQHF	TGTGCCAGCTCACCACCCGGAAGGAGCAATCAGCCCCAGCATTTT
many	TRBV29-1	NA	TRBJ1-4	CSLHDEEKLFF	TGCAGCCTACATGACGAGGAAAAACTGTTTTTT
NA	TRBV5-8	NA	TRBJ1-5	CASSLGPFPGNQPQHF	TGTGCCAGCAGCTTGGGTCCCTTCCCCGGCAATCAGCCCCAGCATTTT
NA	TRBV7-3	NA	TRBJ1-1	CASSPRGRKEAFF	TGTGCCAGCAGCCCTAGGGGCCGTAAAGAAGCTTTCTTT